This entry lists 3 T cell receptor beta chains sequenced from one sample in a study of T-cell reconstitution after alpha-beta-depleted transplantation in children. Preparing the TCRbeta library involved the use of unique molecular identifiers. One entry per CDR3 protein results from TCRdb running MiXCR on the PCR reads. The sample lists roughly 200,000 distinct CDR3 sequences, roughly 7.1% occurring once. The starting material was PBMCs, obtained before TCRalphabeta/CD19-depleted stem cell transplant. The receptors stem from a boy between 2 and 15 years old with acute lymphoblastic leukemia, due to receive a stem cell transplant.

This clonotype rates as medium-sized. The chain has TRBV5-1 and TRBJ2-1; tentative D call: TRBD1 (7 bases). Germline CDR1 and CDR2: SGHRS and YFSETQ. Trimming took off 4 bases at V and 4 bases at J, with 18 bases between the two ends. The CDR3 runs 16 residues. The CDR3 region has the DNA TGCGCCAGCAGCCCGTCAGGGGGGAACGCTTACAATGAGCAGTTCTTC. Translated: CASSPSGGNAYNEQFF.

In DNA, the CDR3 is TGTGCCAGCAGCCAAGGGGGGGGGCCGGAGGAGACCCAGTACTTC. Translating gives CASSQGGGPEETQYF. The chain couples TRBV3-1 to TRBJ2-5; perhaps TRBD2 as D (7 bases). CDR3 length equals 15 residues. Germline CDR1 and CDR2: LGHDT and YNNKEL (reference sequence). V was shortened by 1 base and J by 5 bases, with 14 bases between the two germline ends.

Regarding this clonotype: No conserved phenylalanine or tryptophan is present at the end of the CDR3, so a read error is the likely explanation. The rearrangement joins TRBV20-1 to TRBJ2-7; 7 positions agree with TRBD2. The germline V gene has CDR1 DFQATT and CDR2 SNEGSKA (reference sequence). CDR3 size: 16 residues. The CDR3 nucleotides are TGCTGTGCTAATGGGGGGGTCGCGTGGGCGGGGGATGAGCAGTACTCC. Translating it yields CCANGGVAWAGDEQYS.